This T cell receptor beta chain was profiled in a study of shared clonotypes between healthy human individuals. Per the germline V gene, CDR1 is MNHNY and CDR2 is SVGAGI (reference sequence). V was pared by 7 bases and J by 1 base, with 14 bases between. This CDR3 comprises 14 residues. The assay was immunoSEQ multiplex PCR, and TCRdb's table has in-frame clones only and misses some. The sample holds some 2.3 million clones, 90% to 95% seen once. Sequenced sample: naive CD4+ T cells from PBMCs. As for subset: CD45RA+ positively selected. This TCR derives from a man aged 18 to 29 in good health. Some clones in this sample may be carry-over from other donors' samples. The chain has TRBV6-6 and TRBJ2-7; perhaps TRBD1 as D (6 bases). Here the CDR3 reads CASTRTAISYEQYF. In DNA form, the CDR3 reads TGTGCCAGCACCCGGACAGCGATATCCTACGAGCAGTACTTC.